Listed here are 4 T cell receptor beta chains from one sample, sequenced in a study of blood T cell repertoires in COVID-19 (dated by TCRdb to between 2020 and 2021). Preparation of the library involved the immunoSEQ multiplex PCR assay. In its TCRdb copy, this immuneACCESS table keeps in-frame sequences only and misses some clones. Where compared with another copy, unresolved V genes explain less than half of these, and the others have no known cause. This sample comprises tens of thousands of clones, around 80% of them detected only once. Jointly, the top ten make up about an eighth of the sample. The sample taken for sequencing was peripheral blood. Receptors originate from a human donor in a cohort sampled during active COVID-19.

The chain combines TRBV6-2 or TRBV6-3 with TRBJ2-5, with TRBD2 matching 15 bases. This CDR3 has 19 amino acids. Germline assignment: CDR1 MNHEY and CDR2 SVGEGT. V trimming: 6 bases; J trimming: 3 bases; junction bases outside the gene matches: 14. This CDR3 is CASSPLGLAGGYDEETQYF. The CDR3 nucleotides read TGTGCCAGCAGCCCCCTCGGACTAGCGGGGGGGTACGACGAAGAGACCCAGTACTTC.

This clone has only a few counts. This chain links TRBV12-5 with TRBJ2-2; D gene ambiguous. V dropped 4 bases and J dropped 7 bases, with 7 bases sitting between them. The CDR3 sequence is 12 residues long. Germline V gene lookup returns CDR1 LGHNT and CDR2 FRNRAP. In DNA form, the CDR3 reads TGTGCTAGTGGTTCCGGGTTCGGGGAGCTGTTTTTT. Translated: CASGSGFGELFF.

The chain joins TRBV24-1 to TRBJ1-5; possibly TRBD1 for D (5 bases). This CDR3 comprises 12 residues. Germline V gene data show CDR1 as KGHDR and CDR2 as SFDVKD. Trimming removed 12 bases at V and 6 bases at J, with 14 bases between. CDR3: CAAGGGGQPQHF. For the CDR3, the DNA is TGTGCCGCCGGTGGGGGAGGTCAGCCCCAGCATTTT.

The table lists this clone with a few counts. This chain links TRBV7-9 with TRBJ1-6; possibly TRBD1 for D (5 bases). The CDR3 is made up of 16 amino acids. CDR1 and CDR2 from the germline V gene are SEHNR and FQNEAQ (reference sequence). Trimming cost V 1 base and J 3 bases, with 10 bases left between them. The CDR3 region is CASSLGQPDYNSPLHF. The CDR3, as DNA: TGTGCCAGCAGCTTAGGACAGCCTGACTATAATTCACCCCTCCACTTT.